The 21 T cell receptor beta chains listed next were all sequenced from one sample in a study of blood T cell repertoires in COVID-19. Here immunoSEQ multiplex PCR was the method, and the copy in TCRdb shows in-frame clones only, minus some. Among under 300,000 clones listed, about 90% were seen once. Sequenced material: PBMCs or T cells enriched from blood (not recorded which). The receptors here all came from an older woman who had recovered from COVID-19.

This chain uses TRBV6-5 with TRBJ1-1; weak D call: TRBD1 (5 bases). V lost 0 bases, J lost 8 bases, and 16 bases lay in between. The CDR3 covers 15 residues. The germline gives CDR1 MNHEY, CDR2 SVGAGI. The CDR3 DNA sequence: TGTGCCAGCAGTTACTCGAAACAGGTAATCTACGAAGCTTTCTTT. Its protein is CASSYSKQVIYEAFF.

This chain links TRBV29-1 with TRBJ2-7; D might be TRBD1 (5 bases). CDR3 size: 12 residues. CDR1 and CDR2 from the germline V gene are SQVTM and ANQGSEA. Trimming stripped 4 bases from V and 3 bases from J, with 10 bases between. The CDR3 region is CSVGTPLYEQYF. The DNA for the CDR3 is TGCAGCGTTGGGACACCGCTCTACGAGCAGTACTTC.

The CDR3 sequence: CASSPGWASGAQETQYF. CDR3 DNA sequence: TGTGCCAGCAGCCCCGGTTGGGCTAGCGGAGCGCAAGAGACCCAGTACTTC. The rearrangement joins TRBV9 to TRBJ2-5; TRBD2 aligns across 7 bases. The J segment lost 2 bases and the V segment lost 4 bases, leaving 14 bases of the junction unmatched. The germline V gene has CDR1 SGDLS and CDR2 YYNGEE. The CDR3 covers 17 residues. The full variable domain, completed using reference TRBV9 and TRBJ2-5, is DSGVTQTPKHLITATGQRVTLRCSPRSGDLSVYWYQQSLDQGLQFLIQYYNGEERAKGNILERFSAQQFPDLHSELNLSSLELGDSALYFCASSPGWASGAQETQYFGPGTRLLVL.

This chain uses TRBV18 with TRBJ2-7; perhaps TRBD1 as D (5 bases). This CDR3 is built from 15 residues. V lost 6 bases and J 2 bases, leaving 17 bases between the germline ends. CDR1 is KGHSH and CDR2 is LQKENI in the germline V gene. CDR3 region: CASSLLDSGPYEQYF. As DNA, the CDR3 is TGTGCCAGCTCCCTTCTCGACAGTGGACCCTACGAGCAGTACTTC.

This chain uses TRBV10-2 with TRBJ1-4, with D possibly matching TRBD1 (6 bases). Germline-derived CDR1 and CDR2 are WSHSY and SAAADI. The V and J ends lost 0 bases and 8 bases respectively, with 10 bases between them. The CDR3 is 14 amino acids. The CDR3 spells CASSESNRAEKLFF. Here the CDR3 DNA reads TGCGCCAGCAGTGAGTCGAACAGGGCGGAAAAACTGTTTTTT.

CDR3 nucleotides: TGCAGCGTTCAGGGCTCTCCTAACTATGGCTACACCTTC. This translates into CSVQGSPNYGYTF. The gene calls are TRBV29-1 and TRBJ1-2, with TRBD1 as a possible D gene (5 bases). V lost 5 bases and J 0 bases, leaving 10 bases between the germline ends. The CDR3 covers 13 residues. Germline CDR1 reads SQVTM; CDR2 reads ANQGSEA.

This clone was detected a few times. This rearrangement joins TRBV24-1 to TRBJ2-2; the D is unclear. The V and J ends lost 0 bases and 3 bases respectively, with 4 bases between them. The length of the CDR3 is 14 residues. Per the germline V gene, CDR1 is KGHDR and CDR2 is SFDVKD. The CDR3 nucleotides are TGTGCCACCAGTGATTTGCGGGACACCGGGGAGCTGTTTTTT. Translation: CATSDLRDTGELFF.

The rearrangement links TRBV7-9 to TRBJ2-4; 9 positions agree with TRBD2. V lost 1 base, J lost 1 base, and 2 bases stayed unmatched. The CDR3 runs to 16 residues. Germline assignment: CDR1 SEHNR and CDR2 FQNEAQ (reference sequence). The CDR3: CASSLETSGAKNIQYF. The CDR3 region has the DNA TGTGCCAGCAGCTTAGAAACTAGCGGGGCCAAAAACATTCAGTACTTC.

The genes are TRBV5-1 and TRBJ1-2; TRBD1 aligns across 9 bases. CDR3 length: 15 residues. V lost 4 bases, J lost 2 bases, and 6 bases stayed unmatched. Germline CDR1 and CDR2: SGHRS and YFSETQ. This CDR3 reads CASSRTGGRNYGYTF. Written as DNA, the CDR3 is TGCGCCAGCAGCCGAACAGGGGGCCGGAACTATGGCTACACCTTC.

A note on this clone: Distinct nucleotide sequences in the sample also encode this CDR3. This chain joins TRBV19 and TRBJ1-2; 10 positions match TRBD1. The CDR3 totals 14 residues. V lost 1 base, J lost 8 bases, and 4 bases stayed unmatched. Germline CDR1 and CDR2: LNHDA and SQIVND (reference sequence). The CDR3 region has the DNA TGTGCCAGTAGTATAGGACAGGGGGCGGGAGGCTACACCTTC. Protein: CASSIGQGAGGYTF. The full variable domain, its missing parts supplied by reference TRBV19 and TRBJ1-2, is DGGITQSPKYLFRKEGQNVTLSCEQNLNHDAMYWYRQDPGQGLRLIYYSQIVNDFQKGDIAEGYSVSREKKESFPLTVTSAQKNPTAFYLCASSIGQGAGGYTFGSGTRLTVV.

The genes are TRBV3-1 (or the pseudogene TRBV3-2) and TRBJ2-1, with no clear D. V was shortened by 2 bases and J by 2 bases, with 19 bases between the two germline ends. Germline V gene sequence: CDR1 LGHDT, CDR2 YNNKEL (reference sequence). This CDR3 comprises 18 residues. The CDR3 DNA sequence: TGTGCCAGCAGCCAAATCCTTTGGGCAGCAGACGCCTACAATGAGCAGTTCTTC. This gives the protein CASSQILWAADAYNEQFF.

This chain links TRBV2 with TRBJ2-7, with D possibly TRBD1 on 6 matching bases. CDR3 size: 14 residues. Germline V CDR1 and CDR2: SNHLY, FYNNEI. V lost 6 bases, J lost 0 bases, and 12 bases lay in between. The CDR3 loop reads CASSETGFSYEQYF. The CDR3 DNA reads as TGTGCCAGCAGCGAGACAGGATTCTCCTACGAGCAGTACTTC.

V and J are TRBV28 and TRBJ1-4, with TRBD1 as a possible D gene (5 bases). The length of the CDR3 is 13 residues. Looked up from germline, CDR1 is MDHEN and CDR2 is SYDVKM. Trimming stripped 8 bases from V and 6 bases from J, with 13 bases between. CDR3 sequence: CASLMGGDEKLFF. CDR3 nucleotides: TGTGCCAGCCTCATGGGGGGAGATGAAAAACTGTTTTTT.

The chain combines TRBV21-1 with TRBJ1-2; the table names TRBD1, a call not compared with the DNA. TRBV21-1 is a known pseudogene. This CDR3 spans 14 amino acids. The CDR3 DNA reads TGTGCCAGCAGCGATCTACAGGGGCGGGATGGCTACACCTTC. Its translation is CASSDLQGRDGYTF.

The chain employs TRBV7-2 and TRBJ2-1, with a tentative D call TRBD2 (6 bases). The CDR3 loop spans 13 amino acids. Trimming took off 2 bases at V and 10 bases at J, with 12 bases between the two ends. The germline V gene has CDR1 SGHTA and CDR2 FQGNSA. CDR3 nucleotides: TGTGCCAGCAGCTTATGGCGGGGTGGGGAGCAGTTCTTC. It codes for CASSLWRGGEQFF.

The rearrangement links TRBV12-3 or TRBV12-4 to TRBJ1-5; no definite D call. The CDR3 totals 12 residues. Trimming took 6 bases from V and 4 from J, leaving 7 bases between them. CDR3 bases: TGTGCCAGCAGCTCTACGAATCAGCCCCAGCATTTT. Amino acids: CASSSTNQPQHF.

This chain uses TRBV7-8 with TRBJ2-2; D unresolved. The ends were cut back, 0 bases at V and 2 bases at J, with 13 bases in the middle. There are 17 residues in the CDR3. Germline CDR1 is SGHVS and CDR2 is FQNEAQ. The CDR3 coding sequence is TGTGCCAGCAGCTTAGCGCGGTTGCAGCTCAACACCGGGGAGCTGTTTTTT. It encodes CASSLARLQLNTGELFF.

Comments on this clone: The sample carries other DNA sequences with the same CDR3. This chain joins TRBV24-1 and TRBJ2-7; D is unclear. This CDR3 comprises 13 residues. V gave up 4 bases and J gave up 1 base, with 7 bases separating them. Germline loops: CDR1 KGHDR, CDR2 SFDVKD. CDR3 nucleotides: TGTGCCACCAGTGACCCACTTTCCTACGAGCAGTACTTC. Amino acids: CATSDPLSYEQYF.

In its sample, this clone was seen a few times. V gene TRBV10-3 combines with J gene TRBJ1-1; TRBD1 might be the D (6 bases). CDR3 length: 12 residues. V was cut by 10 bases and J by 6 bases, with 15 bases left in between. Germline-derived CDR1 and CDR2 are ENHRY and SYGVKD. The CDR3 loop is CASTGFGAEAFF. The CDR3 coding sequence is TGTGCCAGCACAGGGTTTGGGGCTGAAGCTTTCTTT.

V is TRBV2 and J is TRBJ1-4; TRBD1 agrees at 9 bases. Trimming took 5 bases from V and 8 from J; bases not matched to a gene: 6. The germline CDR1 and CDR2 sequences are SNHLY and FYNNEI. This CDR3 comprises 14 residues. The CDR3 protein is CASSIQGAGEKLFF. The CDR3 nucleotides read TGTGCCAGCAGTATACAGGGGGCTGGGGAAAAACTGTTTTTT.

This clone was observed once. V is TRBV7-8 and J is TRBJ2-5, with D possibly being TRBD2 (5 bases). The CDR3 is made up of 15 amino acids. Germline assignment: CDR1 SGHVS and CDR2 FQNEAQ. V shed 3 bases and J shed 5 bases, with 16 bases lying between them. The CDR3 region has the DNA TGTGCCAGCAGCTTCCTGGACTCCCCGGGGGAGACCCAGTACTTC. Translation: CASSFLDSPGETQYF.